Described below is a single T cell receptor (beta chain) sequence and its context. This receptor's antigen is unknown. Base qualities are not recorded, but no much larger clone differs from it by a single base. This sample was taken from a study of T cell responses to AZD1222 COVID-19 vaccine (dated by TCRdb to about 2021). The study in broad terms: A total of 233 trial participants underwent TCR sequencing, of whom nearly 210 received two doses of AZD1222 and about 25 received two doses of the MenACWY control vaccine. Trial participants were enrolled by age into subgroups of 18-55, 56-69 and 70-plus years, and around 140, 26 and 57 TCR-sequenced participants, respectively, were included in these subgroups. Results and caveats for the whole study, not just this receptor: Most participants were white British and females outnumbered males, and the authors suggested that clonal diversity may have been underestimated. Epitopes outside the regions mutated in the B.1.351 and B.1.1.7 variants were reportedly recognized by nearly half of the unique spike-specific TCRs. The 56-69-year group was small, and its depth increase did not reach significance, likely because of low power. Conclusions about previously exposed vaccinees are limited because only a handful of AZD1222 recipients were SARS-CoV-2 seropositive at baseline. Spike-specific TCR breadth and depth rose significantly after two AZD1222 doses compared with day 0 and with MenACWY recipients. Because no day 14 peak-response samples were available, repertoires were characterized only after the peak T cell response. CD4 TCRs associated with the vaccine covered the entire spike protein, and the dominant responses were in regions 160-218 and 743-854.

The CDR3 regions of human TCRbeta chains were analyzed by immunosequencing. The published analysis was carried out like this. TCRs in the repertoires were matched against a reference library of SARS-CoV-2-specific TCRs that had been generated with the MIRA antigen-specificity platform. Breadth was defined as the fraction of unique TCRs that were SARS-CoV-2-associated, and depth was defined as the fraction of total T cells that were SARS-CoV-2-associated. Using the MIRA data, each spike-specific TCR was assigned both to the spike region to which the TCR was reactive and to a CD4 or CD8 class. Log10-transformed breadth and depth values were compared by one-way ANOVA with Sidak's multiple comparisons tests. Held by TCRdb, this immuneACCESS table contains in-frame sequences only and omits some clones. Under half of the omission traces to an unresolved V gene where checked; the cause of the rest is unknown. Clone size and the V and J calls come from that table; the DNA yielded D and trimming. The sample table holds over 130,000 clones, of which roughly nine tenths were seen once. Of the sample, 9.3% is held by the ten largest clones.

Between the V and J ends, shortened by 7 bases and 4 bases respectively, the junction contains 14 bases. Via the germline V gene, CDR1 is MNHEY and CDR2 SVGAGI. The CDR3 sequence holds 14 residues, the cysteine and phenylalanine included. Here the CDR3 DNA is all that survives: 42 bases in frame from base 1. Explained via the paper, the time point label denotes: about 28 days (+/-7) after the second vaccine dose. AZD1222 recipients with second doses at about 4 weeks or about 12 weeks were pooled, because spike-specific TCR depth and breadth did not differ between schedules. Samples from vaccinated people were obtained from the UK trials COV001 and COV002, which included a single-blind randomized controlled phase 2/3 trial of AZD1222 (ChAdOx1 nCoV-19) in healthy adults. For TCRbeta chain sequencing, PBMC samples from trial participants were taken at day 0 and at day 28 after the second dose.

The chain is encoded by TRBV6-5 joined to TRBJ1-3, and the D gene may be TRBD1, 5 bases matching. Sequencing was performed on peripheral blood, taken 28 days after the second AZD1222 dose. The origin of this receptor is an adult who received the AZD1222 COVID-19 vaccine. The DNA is TGTGCCAGCATATCAGGGCAGCGAGGAAACACCATATATTTT. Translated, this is CASISGQRGNTIYF.